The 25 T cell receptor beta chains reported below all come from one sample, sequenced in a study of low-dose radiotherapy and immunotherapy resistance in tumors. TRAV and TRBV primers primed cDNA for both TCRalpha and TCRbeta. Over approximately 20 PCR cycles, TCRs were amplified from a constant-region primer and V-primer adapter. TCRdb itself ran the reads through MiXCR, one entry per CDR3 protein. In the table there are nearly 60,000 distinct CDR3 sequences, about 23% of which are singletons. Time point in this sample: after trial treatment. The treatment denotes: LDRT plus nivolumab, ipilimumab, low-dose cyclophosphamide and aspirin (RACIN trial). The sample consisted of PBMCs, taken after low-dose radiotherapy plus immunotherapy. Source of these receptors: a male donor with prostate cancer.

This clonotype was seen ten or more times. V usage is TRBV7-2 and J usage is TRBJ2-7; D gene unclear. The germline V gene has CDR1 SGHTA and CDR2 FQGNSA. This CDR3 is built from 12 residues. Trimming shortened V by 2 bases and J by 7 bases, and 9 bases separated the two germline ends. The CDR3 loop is CASSLQRKEQYF. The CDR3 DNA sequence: TGTGCCAGCAGCTTACAACGGAAAGAGCAGTACTTC. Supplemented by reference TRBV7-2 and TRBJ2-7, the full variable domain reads GAGVSQSPSNKVTEKGKDVELRCDPISGHTALYWYRQSLGQGLEFLIYFQGNSAPDKSGLPSDRFSAERTGGSVSTLTIQRTQQEDSAVYLCASSLQRKEQYFGPGTRLTVT.

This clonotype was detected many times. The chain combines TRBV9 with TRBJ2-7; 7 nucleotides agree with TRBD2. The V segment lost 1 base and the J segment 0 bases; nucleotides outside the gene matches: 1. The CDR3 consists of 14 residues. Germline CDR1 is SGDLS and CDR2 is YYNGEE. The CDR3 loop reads CASSVLAASYEQYF. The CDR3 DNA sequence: TGTGCCAGCAGCGTACTAGCGGCCTCCTACGAGCAGTACTTC. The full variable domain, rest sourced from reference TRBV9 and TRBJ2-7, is DSGVTQTPKHLITATGQRVTLRCSPRSGDLSVYWYQQSLDQGLQFLIQYYNGEERAKGNILERFSAQQFPDLHSELNLSSLELGDSALYFCASSVLAASYEQYFGPGTRLTVT.

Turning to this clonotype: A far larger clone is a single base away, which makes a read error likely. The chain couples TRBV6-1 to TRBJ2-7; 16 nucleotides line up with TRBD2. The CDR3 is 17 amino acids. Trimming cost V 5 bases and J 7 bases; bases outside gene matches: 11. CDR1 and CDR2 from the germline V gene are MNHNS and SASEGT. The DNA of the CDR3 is TGTGCCAGCAGTCTTGGGACTAGCGGGAGGGCCGGTAATGAGCAGTACTTC. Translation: CASSLGTSGRAGNEQYF.

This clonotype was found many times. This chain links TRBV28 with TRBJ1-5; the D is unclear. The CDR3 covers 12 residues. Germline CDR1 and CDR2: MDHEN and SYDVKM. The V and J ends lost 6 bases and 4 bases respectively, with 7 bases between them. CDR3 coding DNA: TGTGCCAGCAGACCGACGAATCAGCCCCAGCATTTT. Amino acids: CASRPTNQPQHF.

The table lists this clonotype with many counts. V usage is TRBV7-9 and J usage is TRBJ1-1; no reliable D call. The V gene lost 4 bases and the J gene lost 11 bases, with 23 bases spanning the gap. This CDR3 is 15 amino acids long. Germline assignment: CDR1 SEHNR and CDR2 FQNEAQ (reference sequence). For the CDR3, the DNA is TGTGCCAGCAGCTCAGAACTTTGGATATCGGTCTGGGCTTTCTTT. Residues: CASSSELWISVWAFF.

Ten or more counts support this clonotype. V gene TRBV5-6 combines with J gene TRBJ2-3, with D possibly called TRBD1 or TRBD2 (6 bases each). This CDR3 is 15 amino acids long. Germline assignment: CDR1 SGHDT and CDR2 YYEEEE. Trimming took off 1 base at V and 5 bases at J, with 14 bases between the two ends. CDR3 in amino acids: CASSLMRGAGDTQYF. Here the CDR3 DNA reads TGTGCCAGCAGCTTGATGAGGGGGGCCGGAGATACGCAGTATTTT.

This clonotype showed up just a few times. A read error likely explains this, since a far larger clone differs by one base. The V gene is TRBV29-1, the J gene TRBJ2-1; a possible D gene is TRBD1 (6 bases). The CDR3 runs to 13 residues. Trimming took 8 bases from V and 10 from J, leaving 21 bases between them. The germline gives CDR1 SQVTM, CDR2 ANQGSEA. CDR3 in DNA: TGCAGCCCCAACGAGGGGGTCTCCTACGAGCAGTTCTTC. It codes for CSPNEGVSYEQFF.

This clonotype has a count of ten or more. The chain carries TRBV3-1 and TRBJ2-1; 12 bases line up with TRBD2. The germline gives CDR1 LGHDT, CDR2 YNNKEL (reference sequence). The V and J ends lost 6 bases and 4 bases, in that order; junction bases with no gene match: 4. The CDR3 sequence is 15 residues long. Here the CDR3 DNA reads TGTGCCAGCAGGGCCGGACTAGCGGGGTACAATGAGCAGTTCTTC. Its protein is CASRAGLAGYNEQFF.

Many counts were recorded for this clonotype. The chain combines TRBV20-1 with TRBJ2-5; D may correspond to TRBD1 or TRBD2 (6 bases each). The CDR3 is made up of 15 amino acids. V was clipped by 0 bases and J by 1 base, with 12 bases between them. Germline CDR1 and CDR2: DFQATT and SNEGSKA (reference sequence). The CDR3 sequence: CSARDMGGVQETQYF. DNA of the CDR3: TGCAGTGCTAGAGATATGGGGGGCGTCCAAGAGACCCAGTACTTC.

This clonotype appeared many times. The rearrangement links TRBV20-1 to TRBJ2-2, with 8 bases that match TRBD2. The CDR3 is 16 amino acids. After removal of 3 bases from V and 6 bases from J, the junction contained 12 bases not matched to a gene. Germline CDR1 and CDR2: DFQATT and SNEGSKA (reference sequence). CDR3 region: CSASWGSGLGAGELFF. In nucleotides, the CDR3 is TGCAGTGCTAGTTGGGGCTCGGGACTAGGAGCCGGGGAGCTGTTTTTT.

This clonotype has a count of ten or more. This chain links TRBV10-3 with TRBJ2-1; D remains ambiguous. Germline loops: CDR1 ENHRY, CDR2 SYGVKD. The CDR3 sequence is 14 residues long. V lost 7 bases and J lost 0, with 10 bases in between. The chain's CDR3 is CAITAESSYNEQFF. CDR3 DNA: TGTGCCATCACGGCAGAAAGCTCCTACAATGAGCAGTTCTTC.

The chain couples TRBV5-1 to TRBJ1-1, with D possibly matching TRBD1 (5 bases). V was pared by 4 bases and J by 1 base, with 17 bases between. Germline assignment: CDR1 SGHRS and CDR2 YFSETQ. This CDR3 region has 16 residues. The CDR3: CASSPPGIGQNTEAFF. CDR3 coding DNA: TGCGCCAGCAGCCCTCCCGGCATAGGACAGAACACTGAAGCTTTCTTT.

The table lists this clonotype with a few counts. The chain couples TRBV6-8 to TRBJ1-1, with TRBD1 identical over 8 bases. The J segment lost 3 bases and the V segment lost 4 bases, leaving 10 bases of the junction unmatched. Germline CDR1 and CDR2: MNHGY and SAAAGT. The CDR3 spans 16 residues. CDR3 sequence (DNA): TGTGCCAGCAGTTCACACGGGACAGGCAGGTACACTGAAGCTTTCTTT. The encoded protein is CASSSHGTGRYTEAFF.

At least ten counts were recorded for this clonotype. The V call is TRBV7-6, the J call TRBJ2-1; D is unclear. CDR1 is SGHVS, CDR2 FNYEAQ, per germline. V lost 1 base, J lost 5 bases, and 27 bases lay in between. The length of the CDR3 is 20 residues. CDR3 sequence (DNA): TGTGCCAGCAGCTTAGGGATGGTCAGATCGCTAGAGAATCTCAACAATGAGCAGTTCTTC. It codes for CASSLGMVRSLENLNNEQFF.

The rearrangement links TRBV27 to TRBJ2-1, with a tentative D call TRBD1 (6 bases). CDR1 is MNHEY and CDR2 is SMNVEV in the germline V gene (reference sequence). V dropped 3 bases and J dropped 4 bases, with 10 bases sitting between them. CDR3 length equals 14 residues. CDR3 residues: CASSLGAAYNEQFF. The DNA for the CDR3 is TGTGCCAGCAGTTTGGGGGCCGCTTACAATGAGCAGTTCTTC.

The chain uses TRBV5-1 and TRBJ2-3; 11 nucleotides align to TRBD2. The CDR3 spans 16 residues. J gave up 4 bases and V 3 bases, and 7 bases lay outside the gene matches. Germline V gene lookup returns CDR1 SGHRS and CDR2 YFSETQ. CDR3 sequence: CASSSALAGGSDTQYF. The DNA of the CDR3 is TGCGCCAGCAGCTCAGCTCTAGCGGGAGGATCAGATACGCAGTATTTT.

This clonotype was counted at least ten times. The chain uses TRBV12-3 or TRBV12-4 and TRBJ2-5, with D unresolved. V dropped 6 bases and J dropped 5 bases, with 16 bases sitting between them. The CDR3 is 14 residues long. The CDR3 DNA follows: TGTGCCAGCAGACGGACGGCCGCCAGGGAGACCCAGTACTTC. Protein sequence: CASRRTAARETQYF.

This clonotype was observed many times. For the CDR3, the DNA is TGTGCCAGCAGTGAAGCGTACCCCGACAGCTACGAGCAGTACTTC. Amino acid sequence: CASSEAYPDSYEQYF. The V and J genes are TRBV2 and TRBJ2-7; D possibly corresponds to TRBD1 (5 bases). In germline, CDR1 is SNHLY, CDR2 FYNNEI. Between the trimmed V and J ends, which lost 0 bases and 3 bases, there was a span of 12 bases. The CDR3 loop spans 15 amino acids.

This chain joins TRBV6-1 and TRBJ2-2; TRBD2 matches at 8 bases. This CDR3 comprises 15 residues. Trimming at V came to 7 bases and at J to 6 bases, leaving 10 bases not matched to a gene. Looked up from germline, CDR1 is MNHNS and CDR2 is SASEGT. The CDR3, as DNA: TGTGCCAGCAAGTCCGGCGGGGGGCGGGCCGGGGAGCTGTTTTTT. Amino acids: CASKSGGGRAGELFF.

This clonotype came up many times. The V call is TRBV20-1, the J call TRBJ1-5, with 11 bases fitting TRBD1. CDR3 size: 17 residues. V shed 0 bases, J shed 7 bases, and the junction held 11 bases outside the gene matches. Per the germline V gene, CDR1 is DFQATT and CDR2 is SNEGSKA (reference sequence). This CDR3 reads CSAREATGTGGRQPQHF. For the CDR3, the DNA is TGCAGTGCTAGAGAGGCTACCGGGACAGGGGGTAGGCAGCCCCAGCATTTT.

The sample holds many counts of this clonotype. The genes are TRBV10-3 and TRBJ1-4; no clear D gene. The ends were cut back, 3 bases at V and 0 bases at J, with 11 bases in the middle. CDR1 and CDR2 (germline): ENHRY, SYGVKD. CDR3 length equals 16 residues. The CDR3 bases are TGTGCCATCAGTGACAGCAAATACCCAACTAATGAAAAACTGTTTTTT. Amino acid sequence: CAISDSKYPTNEKLFF.

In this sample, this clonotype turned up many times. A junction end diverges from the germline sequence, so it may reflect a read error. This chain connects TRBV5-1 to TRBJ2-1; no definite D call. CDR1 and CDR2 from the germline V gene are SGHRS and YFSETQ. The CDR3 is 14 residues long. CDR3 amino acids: CASSLVGSYNEQFF. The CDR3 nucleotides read TGTGCCAGCAGCTTGGTGGGCAGCTACAATGAGCAGTTCTTC. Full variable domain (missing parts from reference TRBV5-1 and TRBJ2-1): KAGVTQTPRYLIKTRGQQVTLSCSPISGHRSVSWYQQTPGQGLQFLFEYFSETQRNKGNFPGRFSGRQFSNSRSEMNVSTLELGDSALYLCASSLVGSYNEQFFGPGTRLTVL.

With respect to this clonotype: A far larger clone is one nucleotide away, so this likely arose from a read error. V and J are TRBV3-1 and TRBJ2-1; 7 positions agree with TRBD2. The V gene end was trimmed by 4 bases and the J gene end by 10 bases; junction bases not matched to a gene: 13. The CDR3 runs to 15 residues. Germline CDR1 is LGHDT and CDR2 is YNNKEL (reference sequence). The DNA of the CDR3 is TGTGCCAGCAGCCGGGACTACCGGAGGAACTACGAGCAGTTCTTC. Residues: CASSRDYRRNYEQFF.

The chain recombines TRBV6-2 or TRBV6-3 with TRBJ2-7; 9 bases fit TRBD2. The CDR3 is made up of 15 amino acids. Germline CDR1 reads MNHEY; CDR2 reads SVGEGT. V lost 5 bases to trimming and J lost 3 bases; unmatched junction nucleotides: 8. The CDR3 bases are TGTGCCAGCAGTGTGGGGACTAGCTGGTTCTACGAGCAGTACTTC. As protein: CASSVGTSWFYEQYF.

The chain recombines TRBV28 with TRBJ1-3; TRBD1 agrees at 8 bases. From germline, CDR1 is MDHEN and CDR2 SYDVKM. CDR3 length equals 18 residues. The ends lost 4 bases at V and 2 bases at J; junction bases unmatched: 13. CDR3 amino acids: CASSSLTGVSVAGNTIYF. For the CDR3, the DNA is TGTGCCAGCAGTTCACTGACAGGGGTTTCAGTGGCTGGAAACACCATATATTTT.